This TCR beta chain was observed in a study of control samples from healthy donors and cancer patients. Generated by immunoSEQ multiplex PCR, the TCRdb table keeps only in-frame clones and is missing some. Among some 99,000 clones listed, approximately 90% were seen once. The germline V gene has CDR1 LNHNV and CDR2 YYDKDF (reference sequence). The CDR3 is 12 residues long. The V end was cut by 1 base, the J end by 8 bases, with 6 bases between. This receptor was obtained from a human donor in good health. The donor label of this sample is uncertain. This chain connects TRBV15 to TRBJ2-1; D is possibly TRBD1 (5 bases). Material for sequencing was blood. The CDR3, as DNA: TGTGCCACCAGCAGAGCCAGGGATGAGCAGTTCTTC. Translated, it gives CATSRARDEQFF.